This T cell receptor beta chain was sequenced for a study of vaccination effects on CD4 cells after COVID-19. Points from the study as a whole: Marked clonal contraction of infection- and vaccine-induced clones was seen late after vaccination.

To note about this clone: Its specificity is unknown.

Expansion with viral peptide pools was applied to antigen-specific CD4+ T cells by the ViraFEST assay prior to sequencing. Cells that had been cultured for nine to eleven days were the source of isolated CD4+ T cells. Nobody among the vaccine recipients had prior SARS-CoV-2 infection (nucleocapsid antibodies were negative). Cells had half their medium changed to IL-2 medium on days 3 and 7. Profiled with immunoSEQ multiplex PCR; TCRdb holds only in-frame clones, not every one. The profile shows about 48,000 clones, roughly 79% of them singletons. The CDR3 has 14 residues. The junction had 9 bases not matched to a gene; V was cut back by 3 bases and J by 5 bases. Germline assignment: CDR1 GTSNPN and CDR2 SVGIG (reference sequence).

The specimen comprised CD4+ T cells from PBMCs cultured with HCoV-OC43 spike peptides, sampled before COVID-19 vaccination. Regarding subset: HCoV-OC43 spike overlapping peptide pool stimulation. The source of this sequence is a human donor who received a COVID-19 vaccine. The chain is built from TRBV30 and TRBJ2-5, with 7 nucleotides matching TRBD2. The CDR3 loop reads CAWSPGGVGETQYF. The CDR3 coding sequence is TGTGCCTGGAGCCCTGGGGGGGTGGGGGAGACCCAGTACTTC.